This TCR beta chain was retrieved from a study of blood T cell repertoires in COVID-19. Study-wide context: Spain, Italy and the United States supplied samples that represented acute and convalescent COVID-19. From T cells, B-cell-depleted T cells, or PBMCs came the material, which was cDNA or gDNA.

The CDR3 is 15 residues long. Looked up from germline, CDR1 is SGHRS and CDR2 is YFSETQ. V was shortened by 2 bases and J by 0 bases, with 9 bases between the two germline ends. Authors' methods: From reference gene primer amplification, estimates of nucleated cell counts were derived. The assay was immunoSEQ multiplex PCR, and TCRdb's table has in-frame clones only and misses some. V and J calls and clone size follow that table, whereas D and trimming were derived from the DNA. Among about 520,000 clones listed, over 75% were seen once. This TCR came from a human donor in a cohort sampled during active COVID-19. The V and J genes are TRBV5-1 and TRBJ1-3; D gene ambiguous. Sequenced material: peripheral blood. CDR3 sequence reads: CASSFTGDSGNTIYF. The DNA of the CDR3 is TGCGCCAGCAGCTTCACGGGTGACTCTGGAAACACCATATATTTT.